The 26 T cell receptor beta chains below were found in one sample sequenced in a study of blood T cell repertoires in COVID-19. Produced via immunoSEQ multiplex PCR; TCRdb's table is partial and in-frame only. The sample records some 250,000 clones, around 90% being singletons. Sequencing was performed on peripheral blood. The receptors originated from a woman between 55 and 75 years old with COVID-19, enrolled during active disease.

The chain has TRBV28 and TRBJ1-3, with a possible D match to TRBD1 (6 bases). V was clipped by 6 bases and J by 5 bases, with 14 bases between them. Germline values: CDR1 MDHEN, CDR2 SYDVKM. The CDR3 consists of 14 residues. This CDR3 is CASSPGGGRNTIYF. In nucleotides, the CDR3 is TGTGCCAGCAGCCCGGGAGGGGGAAGAAACACCATATATTTT.

This clone was counted between two and nine times. The chain is built from TRBV16 and TRBJ2-7; 7 bases agree with TRBD1. The CDR3 length is 15 residues. The V gene's germline CDR1 is KGHSY and CDR2 FQNENV. Trimming removed 0 bases from V and 6 bases from J; junction bases left unmatched: 8. The CDR3 protein is CASSQSGQGVSEQYF. CDR3 in DNA: TGTGCCAGCAGCCAATCTGGGCAGGGGGTAAGCGAGCAGTACTTC.

This chain joins TRBV18 and TRBJ2-1; D remains unclear. The length of the CDR3 is 13 residues. The V end lost 1 base, the J end lost 4 bases, and 5 bases lay between the germline ends. Germline-derived CDR1 and CDR2 are KGHSH and LQKENI. CDR3 bases: TGTGCCAGCTCACCACGCGCTTACAATGAGCAGTTCTTC. Its translation is CASSPRAYNEQFF.

The CDR3 DNA reads TGTGCCAGCAGCTTAATTACAGGGGTAGAGGAAAAACTGTTTTTT. It yields the protein CASSLITGVEEKLFF. The chain carries TRBV7-8 and TRBJ1-4; 7 bases match TRBD1. Looked up from germline, CDR1 is SGHVS and CDR2 is FQNEAQ. The CDR3 is 15 residues long. V shed 2 bases, J shed 8 bases, and the junction held 8 bases outside the gene matches.

V usage is TRBV10-2 and J usage is TRBJ2-4; D may be TRBD2 (6 bases). Germline V gives CDR1 WSHSY, CDR2 SAAADI. CDR3 length: 15 residues. V was cut by 4 bases and J by 3 bases, with 13 bases left in between. This CDR3 is CASSVGGVGKNIQYF. As DNA, the CDR3 is TGCGCCAGCAGTGTAGGAGGGGTGGGCAAAAACATTCAGTACTTC.

This chain's CDR3 is CASSAFAGGGQPQHF. CDR3 sequence (DNA): TGTGCCAGCAGCGCCTTCGCAGGGGGCGGTCAGCCCCAGCATTTT. The chain carries TRBV9 and TRBJ1-5, with 8 bases identical to TRBD1. CDR3 length: 15 residues. With 3 bases clipped from V and 6 bases from J, the junction kept 8 bases outside the gene matches. Germline CDR1 reads SGDLS; CDR2 reads YYNGEE.

The genes are TRBV5-1 and TRBJ1-1; the D gene is possibly TRBD1 (6 bases). CDR1 and CDR2 (germline): SGHRS, YFSETQ. The CDR3 consists of 18 residues. The ends were cut back, 2 bases at V and 1 base at J, with 21 bases in the middle. This CDR3 is CASSLQGIMLGGNTEAFF. CDR3 DNA sequence: TGCGCCAGCAGCTTACAGGGTATAATGCTAGGGGGGAACACTGAAGCTTTCTTT.

The rearrangement links TRBV27 to TRBJ2-6; TRBD1 matches at 8 bases. V dropped 4 bases and J dropped 0; count of bases not matched to a gene: 8. The CDR3 is made up of 18 amino acids. Per germline, CDR1 MNHEY and CDR2 SMNVEV (reference sequence). The CDR3 region has the DNA TGTGCCAGCAGTTCCCGGGGCAGGGGGCGCTCTGGGGCCAACGTCCTGACTTTC. Residues: CASSSRGRGRSGANVLTF.

This chain joins TRBV9 and TRBJ2-1; D unresolved. The CDR3 consists of 15 residues. From germline, CDR1 is SGDLS and CDR2 YYNGEE. V was pared by 4 bases and J by 5 bases, with 16 bases between. The CDR3 region has the DNA TGTGCCAGCAGCACCGCGGCGGTATCACACAATGAGCAGTTCTTC. It yields the protein CASSTAAVSHNEQFF.

This clone occurred a few times. The chain links TRBV7-3 to TRBJ2-3; unclear D gene. V was clipped by 4 bases and J by 0 bases, with 5 bases between them. The CDR3 length is 13 residues. Germline V gives CDR1 SGHTA, CDR2 FQGTGA. CDR3: CASSSTSTDTQYF. The CDR3 region has the DNA TGTGCCAGCAGCTCGACTAGCACAGATACGCAGTATTTT.

The chain is built from TRBV12-5 and TRBJ2-3, with 10 positions matching TRBD2. Germline lookup yields CDR1 LGHNT and CDR2 FRNRAP. V was clipped by 5 bases and J by 4 bases; unmatched bases: 6. This CDR3 region has 15 residues. CDR3 in amino acids: CASGRAGGGPDTQYF. The CDR3 nucleotides are TGTGCTAGTGGTCGAGCGGGAGGGGGGCCAGATACGCAGTATTTT.

This chain connects TRBV19 to TRBJ2-7, with 8 bases aligning to TRBD1. After removal of 7 bases from V and 0 bases from J, the junction contained 11 bases not matched to a gene. Looked up from germline, CDR1 is LNHDA and CDR2 is SQIVND (reference sequence). CDR3 length: 16 residues. For the CDR3, the DNA is TGTGCCAGTACCGGACAGGGCCCGGGACACTCCTACGAGCAGTACTTC. Translation gives CASTGQGPGHSYEQYF.

This clone was seen a single time. This chain uses TRBV6-5 with TRBJ1-1; 7 nucleotides align to TRBD1. From germline, CDR1 is MNHEY and CDR2 SVGAGI. The V segment lost 5 bases and the J segment 8 bases; nucleotides outside the gene matches: 11. The CDR3 spans 14 residues. The CDR3 DNA follows: TGTGCCAGCAGTCCCTTTACCACAGGGGAGGAAGCTTTCTTT. This codes for CASSPFTTGEEAFF.

V gene TRBV2 combines with J gene TRBJ2-2; 9 bases agree with TRBD1. Germline CDR1 reads SNHLY; CDR2 reads FYNNEI. This CDR3 is built from 14 residues. The ends lost 7 bases at V and 2 bases at J; junction bases unmatched: 2. CDR3 DNA: TGTGCCAGCAAGGGACAGGGTAACACCGGGGAGCTGTTTTTT. Its translation is CASKGQGNTGELFF. Looking up the rest from reference TRBV2 and TRBJ2-2 gives the full variable domain: EPEVTQTPSHQVTQMGQEVILRCVPISNHLYFYWYRQILGQKVEFLVSFYNNEISEKSEIFDDQFSVERPDGSNFTLKIRSTKLEDSAMYFCASKGQGNTGELFFGEGSRLTVL.

The chain couples TRBV6-5 to TRBJ2-5; D ambiguous. Trimming took 2 bases from V and 0 from J, leaving 4 bases between them. The V gene's germline CDR1 is MNHEY and CDR2 SVGAGI. The CDR3 loop spans 13 amino acids. CDR3 DNA: TGTGCCAGCAGTTACAGAGACCAAGAGACCCAGTACTTC. This codes for CASSYRDQETQYF.

The rearrangement joins TRBV6-2 or TRBV6-3 to TRBJ2-5; perhaps TRBD1 as D (5 bases). CDR3 size: 14 residues. Trimming shortened V by 2 bases and J by 2 bases, and 9 bases separated the two germline ends. Per the germline V gene, CDR1 is MNHEY and CDR2 is SVGEGT. The CDR3 nucleotides read TGTGCCAGCAGTTACGTAGGGGCTCAAGAGACCCAGTACTTC. This translates into CASSYVGAQETQYF.

This chain uses TRBV7-3 with TRBJ2-3; D call uncertain. The CDR3 is made up of 15 amino acids. V lost 4 bases, J lost 4 bases, and 15 bases lay in between. Germline loops: CDR1 SGHTA, CDR2 FQGTGA. Here the CDR3 reads CASSWVGGSADTQYF. The CDR3 nucleotides read TGTGCCAGCAGCTGGGTTGGCGGATCGGCAGATACGCAGTATTTT. The full variable domain, completed using reference TRBV7-3 and TRBJ2-3, is GAGVSQTPSNKVTEKGKYVELRCDPISGHTALYWYRQSLGQGPEFLIYFQGTGAADDSGLPNDRFFAVRPEGSVSTLKIQRTERGDSAVYLCASSWVGGSADTQYFGPGTRLTVL.

V is TRBV7-8 and J is TRBJ2-1, with D tentatively TRBD2 (6 bases). Trimming left V 5 bases short and J 5 bases short, with 16 bases between. The CDR3 has 15 residues. Germline loops: CDR1 SGHVS, CDR2 FQNEAQ. In nucleotides, the CDR3 is TGTGCCAGCAGCCGGGACTCCGGGCCCCACAATGAGCAGTTCTTC. Its translation: CASSRDSGPHNEQFF.

The chain recombines TRBV7-7 with TRBJ2-5; a weak D match, TRBD1 (5 bases). CDR3 length equals 15 residues. The V gene's germline CDR1 is SSHAT and CDR2 FNYEAQ (reference sequence). Trimming stripped 1 base from V and 5 bases from J, with 14 bases between. The DNA for the CDR3 is TGTGCCAGCAGCTTAGAATCAGGGTTTGGGGAGACCCAGTACTTC. Protein product: CASSLESGFGETQYF.

This chain connects TRBV28 to TRBJ2-2, with TRBD2 matching over 13 bases. The CDR3 loop spans 16 amino acids. V lost 3 bases to trimming and J lost 6 bases; unmatched junction nucleotides: 4. In germline, CDR1 is MDHEN, CDR2 SYDVKM. CDR3 nucleotide sequence: TGTGCCAGCAGTTTTCCTACTAGCGGGAGGGCCGGGGAGCTGTTTTTT. Encoded protein: CASSFPTSGRAGELFF.

The table lists this clone with a few counts. The chain uses TRBV10-3 and TRBJ1-1, with 8 bases lining up with TRBD1. The CDR3 has 15 amino acids. The junction had 4 bases not matched to a gene; V was cut back by 3 bases and J by 1 base. Germline CDR1 is ENHRY and CDR2 is SYGVKD. For the CDR3, the DNA is TGTGCCATCAGTGACGCAGGGGGCCCGAACACTGAAGCTTTCTTT. Translating it yields CAISDAGGPNTEAFF.

The rearrangement joins TRBV30 to TRBJ2-1, with 11 bases identical to TRBD2. V lost 2 bases, J lost 7 bases, and 4 bases stayed unmatched. This CDR3 has 14 amino acids. Germline V gene data show CDR1 as GTSNPN and CDR2 as SVGIG (reference sequence). The CDR3 nucleotides are TGTGCCTGGAGTACCGGGACTAGCGGTAATGAGCAGTTCTTC. Translated: CAWSTGTSGNEQFF.

This clone came up once. This chain uses TRBV9 with TRBJ2-1; D is uncertain. Per the germline V gene, CDR1 is SGDLS and CDR2 is YYNGEE. V shed 4 bases and J shed 0 bases, with 11 bases lying between them. There are 15 residues in the CDR3. For the CDR3, the DNA is TGTGCCAGCAGCCAAACACCCAACTCCTACAATGAGCAGTTCTTC. Amino acid sequence: CASSQTPNSYNEQFF.

This clone was observed a handful of times. The V gene is TRBV9, the J gene TRBJ2-7; 10 positions match TRBD2. Germline V gives CDR1 SGDLS, CDR2 YYNGEE. V shed 0 bases, J shed 11 bases, and the junction held 5 bases outside the gene matches. CDR3 size: 13 residues. CDR3 loop: CASSVEASGSEYF. The DNA of the CDR3 is TGTGCCAGCAGCGTAGAAGCTAGCGGGAGTGAGTACTTC. The entire variable domain, with the rest obtained from reference TRBV9 and TRBJ2-7, is as follows: DSGVTQTPKHLITATGQRVTLRCSPRSGDLSVYWYQQSLDQGLQFLIQYYNGEERAKGNILERFSAQQFPDLHSELNLSSLELGDSALYFCASSVEASGSEYFGPGTRLTVT.

In DNA, the CDR3 is TGTGCCAGCAGCTTTCGGGGTTCGAATAATGAAAAACTGTTTTTT. Its translation is CASSFRGSNNEKLFF. The chain employs TRBV3-1 (or the pseudogene TRBV3-2) and TRBJ1-4; D is unresolved. Germline CDR1 LGHDT, CDR2 YNNKEL (reference sequence). The CDR3 length is 15 residues. Trimming cost V 5 bases and J 4 bases, with 14 bases left between them.

The V and J genes are TRBV6-5 and TRBJ2-7, with TRBD2 as a possible D gene (6 bases). Germline CDR1 and CDR2: MNHEY and SVGAGI. The length of the CDR3 is 15 residues. V was clipped by 8 bases and J by 0 bases, with 17 bases between them. The CDR3 is CASRRGGLSSYEQYF. Here the CDR3 DNA reads TGTGCCAGCCGTAGGGGAGGATTAAGCTCCTACGAGCAGTACTTC.